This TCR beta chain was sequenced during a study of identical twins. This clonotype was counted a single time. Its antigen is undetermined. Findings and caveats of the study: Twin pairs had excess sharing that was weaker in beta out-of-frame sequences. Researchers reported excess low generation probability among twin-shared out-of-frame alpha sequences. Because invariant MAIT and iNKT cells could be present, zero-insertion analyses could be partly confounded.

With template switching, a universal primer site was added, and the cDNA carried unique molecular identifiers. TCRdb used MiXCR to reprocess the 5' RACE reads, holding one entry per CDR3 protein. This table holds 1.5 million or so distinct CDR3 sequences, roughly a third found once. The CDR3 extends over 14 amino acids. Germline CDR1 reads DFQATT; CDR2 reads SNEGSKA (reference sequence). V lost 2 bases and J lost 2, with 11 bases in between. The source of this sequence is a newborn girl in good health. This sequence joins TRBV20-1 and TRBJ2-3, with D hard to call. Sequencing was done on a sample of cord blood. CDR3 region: CSARTSTVTDTQYF. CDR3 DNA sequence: TGCAGTGCTAGAACATCTACAGTCACAGATACGCAGTATTTT.